Below, one T cell receptor (beta chain) is given with its context. The antigen is undetermined. The CDR3 has 15 amino acids. The germline V gene has CDR1 PRHDT and CDR2 FYEKMQ (reference sequence). Trimming took 0 bases from V and 11 from J; bases not matched to a gene: 11. These data come from a study of shared clonotypes between healthy human individuals. Whole-study results and caveats: Inspection by rarefaction showed sorted-subset sequencing to be incomplete despite large depth.

Naive CD8 cells comprised CD45RO-negative, CCR7-positively selected cells, excluding terminally differentiated effector memory CD45RA+ cells. A deep-level run was used for the assay. Per the original methods: Junction-only sequences without quality scores were provided by ImmunoSEQ, so filtering was different. Assay: immunoSEQ multiplex PCR; the TCRdb copy retains only in-frame clones and omits some. Clonal size and the V and J genes are those of that table, whereas D and trimming came from the DNA. The sample lists hundreds of thousands of clones, approximately 90% seen once, with more than 20% in the top ten.

The origin of this receptor is a man aged 25 to 40 in good health. The specimen was naive CD8+ T cells sorted from blood. The chain is built from TRBV13 and TRBJ2-3; 7 bases align to TRBD2. The CDR3 protein is CASSLGLREGQVQYF. In DNA form, the CDR3 reads TGTGCCAGCAGCTTAGGATTGAGGGAGGGCCAAGTGCAGTATTTT. The full variable domain, its missing parts supplied by reference TRBV13 and TRBJ2-3, is AAGVIQSPRHLIKEKRETATLKCYPIPRHDTVYWYQQGPGQDPQFLISFYEKMQSDKGSIPDRFSAQQFSDYHSELNMSSLELGDSALYFCASSLGLREGQVQYFGPGTRLTVL.